The rows below give T cell receptor beta chains drawn from one sample of a study of read filtering for tumor transcriptome and immune sequencing. TCRdb ran MiXCR on the reads and lists one entry per CDR3 protein. The sample has about 47,000 distinct CDR3 sequences, approximately 12% seen once. Sequenced material: a population of CD138-negative cells sorted from bone marrow. These receptors were taken from a donor at least 40 years old with multiple myeloma. The CDR3 runs from the conserved cysteine through the conserved F or W. A D gene is named only where the DNA matches it firmly. Only part of the rows carry a size: once, few, many, or a class if the clone is expanded.

j_call: TRBJ1-1; d_call: -; v_call: TRBV3-1; clone_size: many; cdr3_nt: TGTGCCAGCAGCCCTCTGGCCGACCTACGACCGAACACTGAAGCTTTCTTT; cdr3_aa: CASSPLADLRPNTEAFF
j_call: TRBJ2-7; d_call: TRBD2; v_call: TRBV5-1; clone_size: many; cdr3_nt: TGCGCCAGCAGCTCCGGGACTAGCGGGAGCTACGAGCAGTACTTC; cdr3_aa: CASSSGTSGSYEQYF
j_call: TRBJ2-1; d_call: -; v_call: TRBV6-5; clone_size: -; cdr3_nt: TGTGCTAGCAGGAGGAAAAACCACTACAATGGGCAGGTCTTC; cdr3_aa: CASRRKNHYNGQVF
j_call: TRBJ1-5; d_call: -; v_call: TRBV6-1; clone_size: many; cdr3_nt: TGTGCCAGCAGCCCTAGTCCGGGGACCGATTATAGCAATCAGCCCCAGCATTTT; cdr3_aa: CASSPSPGTDYSNQPQHF
j_call: TRBJ2-5; d_call: -; v_call: TRBV30; clone_size: many; cdr3_nt: TGTGCCTGGAGTTTCACCTTCCAAGAGACCCAGTACTTC; cdr3_aa: CAWSFTFQETQYF
j_call: TRBJ2-7; d_call: TRBD2; v_call: TRBV7-8; clone_size: many; cdr3_nt: TGTGCCAGCACAAGCGGGGGTAGCTCCTACGAGCAGTACTTC; cdr3_aa: CASTSGGSSYEQYF
j_call: TRBJ1-1; d_call: -; v_call: TRBV13; clone_size: many; cdr3_nt: TGTGCCAGCAGCTTACGGTTGAACACTGAAGCTTTCTTT; cdr3_aa: CASSLRLNTEAFF
j_call: TRBJ1-1; d_call: -; v_call: TRBV6-2/TRBV6-3; clone_size: many; cdr3_nt: TGTGCCAGCAGCCCCGGGGGGTCGAGGGGGAACACTGAAGCTTTCTTT; cdr3_aa: CASSPGGSRGNTEAFF
j_call: TRBJ2-5; d_call: -; v_call: TRBV7-2; clone_size: few; cdr3_nt: TGTGCCAGCAGCTTAAGCCCTGGTGGGGTTCAAGAGACCCAGTACTTC; cdr3_aa: CASSLSPGGVQETQYF
j_call: TRBJ2-1; d_call: -; v_call: TRBV7-6; clone_size: many; cdr3_nt: TGTGCCAGCAGCGGAGGACTCAACAATGAGCAGTTCTTC; cdr3_aa: CASSGGLNNEQFF
j_call: TRBJ1-2; d_call: TRBD1; v_call: TRBV14; clone_size: many; cdr3_nt: TGTGCCAGCAGCCAAGGGACAGGGCCCTTTGGATATGGCTACACCTTC; cdr3_aa: CASSQGTGPFGYGYTF
j_call: TRBJ2-2; d_call: TRBD2; v_call: TRBV7-9; clone_size: many; cdr3_nt: TGTGCCAGCAGCTTAACTAGCGGGATTCGGGGAATTGGCGGGGAGCTGTTTTTT; cdr3_aa: CASSLTSGIRGIGGELFF
j_call: TRBJ2-2; d_call: -; v_call: TRBV6-1; clone_size: many; cdr3_nt: TGTGCCGAGGGGAACAGCGCCGGGGAGCTGTTTTTT; cdr3_aa: CAEGNSAGELFF
j_call: TRBJ2-2; d_call: -; v_call: TRBV3-1; clone_size: many; cdr3_nt: TGTGCCAGCAGCCAGCCGACCGGGGAGCTGTTTTTT; cdr3_aa: CASSQPTGELFF
j_call: TRBJ2-2; d_call: TRBD1; v_call: TRBV19; clone_size: many; cdr3_nt: TGTGCCAGTAAGAGAGGGACAGGGCTAACCGGGGAGCTGTTTTTT; cdr3_aa: CASKRGTGLTGELFF
j_call: TRBJ2-1; d_call: -; v_call: TRBV7-2; clone_size: many; cdr3_nt: TGTGCCAGCAGCTTACAGGGTAGGGTACAAAATGAGCAGTTCTTC; cdr3_aa: CASSLQGRVQNEQFF
j_call: TRBJ2-2; d_call: -; v_call: TRBV5-1; clone_size: many; cdr3_nt: TGCGCCAGCAGCTCGCCCATCACACGGAACACCGGGGAGCTGTTTTTT; cdr3_aa: CASSSPITRNTGELFF
j_call: TRBJ2-2; d_call: TRBD1; v_call: TRBV19; clone_size: many; cdr3_nt: TGTGCCAGTAGCCTGTGGGGGGCAGGGGGCTTCACCGGGGAGCTGTTTTTT; cdr3_aa: CASSLWGAGGFTGELFF
j_call: TRBJ1-5; d_call: TRBD1; v_call: TRBV6-6; clone_size: many; cdr3_nt: TGTGCCAGCAGTTCGGGACAGTCAAGCAATCAGCCCCAGCATTTT; cdr3_aa: CASSSGQSSNQPQHF
j_call: TRBJ2-1; d_call: -; v_call: TRBV3-1; clone_size: many; cdr3_nt: TGTGCCAGCTCCCTGGACAACTCCTACAATGAGCAGTTCTTC; cdr3_aa: CASSLDNSYNEQFF
j_call: TRBJ2-6; d_call: -; v_call: TRBV12-3/TRBV12-4; clone_size: many; cdr3_nt: TGTGCCAGCAGTCTCAGGGGCGCTGGGGCCAACGTCCTGACTTTC; cdr3_aa: CASSLRGAGANVLTF
j_call: TRBJ2-3; d_call: TRBD1; v_call: TRBV28; clone_size: many; cdr3_nt: TGTGCCAGCGGTACAAGACAGGGGGATAACACAGATACGCAGTATTTT; cdr3_aa: CASGTRQGDNTDTQYF
j_call: TRBJ2-2; d_call: -; v_call: TRBV12-3/TRBV12-4; clone_size: many; cdr3_nt: TGTGCCAGCATGGCGGGGACGAACACCGGGGAGCTGTTTTTT; cdr3_aa: CASMAGTNTGELFF
j_call: TRBJ2-7; d_call: -; v_call: TRBV12-3/TRBV12-4; clone_size: many; cdr3_nt: TGTGCCAGCAGTCCCGGAGGCGGCATCGTCAACGAGCAGTACTTC; cdr3_aa: CASSPGGGIVNEQYF
j_call: TRBJ2-1; d_call: TRBD2; v_call: TRBV10-2; clone_size: -; cdr3_nt: TGCGCCAGCAGTGGACTAGCGGGGGGGGACAATGAGCAGTTCTTC; cdr3_aa: CASSGLAGGDNEQFF
j_call: TRBJ1-1; d_call: -; v_call: TRBV5-1; clone_size: many; cdr3_nt: TGCGCCAGCAGCTTCGAGGGCCAGGCGAACACTGAAGCTTTCTTT; cdr3_aa: CASSFEGQANTEAFF
j_call: TRBJ1-5; d_call: -; v_call: TRBV27; clone_size: -; cdr3_nt: TGTGCCGGCAGTTTCAAGGGGAGACAGCCCCAGCATTTT; cdr3_aa: CAGSFKGRQPQHF
j_call: TRBJ2-1; d_call: TRBD1; v_call: TRBV5-6; clone_size: many; cdr3_nt: TGTGCCAGCAGCTCGAGGACAGGGAGCTCCTACAATGAGCAGTTCTTC; cdr3_aa: CASSSRTGSSYNEQFF
j_call: TRBJ2-2; d_call: TRBD1; v_call: TRBV5-5; clone_size: many; cdr3_nt: TGTGCCAGCAGCTCTATCCCGGGACAGGGGGCCGGGGAGCTGTTTTTT; cdr3_aa: CASSSIPGQGAGELFF
j_call: TRBJ1-5; d_call: -; v_call: TRBV19; clone_size: -; cdr3_nt: TGTGCCAGTAGTATAGATTTGCGGAGCAATCAGCCCCAGCATTTT; cdr3_aa: CASSIDLRSNQPQHF
j_call: TRBJ1-1; d_call: TRBD1; v_call: TRBV5-1; clone_size: many; cdr3_nt: TGCGCCAGCAGCTTGAGAGGTGGGGGACAGGGGGCGGCCACTGAAGCTTTCTTT; cdr3_aa: CASSLRGGGQGAATEAFF
j_call: TRBJ2-4; d_call: -; v_call: TRBV3-1; clone_size: many; cdr3_nt: TGTGCCAGCAGCCAAGAAGGACTTCAGTACTTC; cdr3_aa: CASSQEGLQYF
j_call: TRBJ2-1; d_call: -; v_call: TRBV7-3; clone_size: many; cdr3_nt: TGTGCCAGCAGCCCCGGAGGCCCAAATGAGCAGTTCTTC; cdr3_aa: CASSPGGPNEQFF
j_call: TRBJ1-1; d_call: -; v_call: TRBV12-3/TRBV12-4; clone_size: many; cdr3_nt: TGTGCCAGCAGTTTAACGGTTAGAGCTTTCTTT; cdr3_aa: CASSLTVRAFF
j_call: TRBJ1-4; d_call: TRBD1; v_call: TRBV27; clone_size: many; cdr3_nt: TGTGCCAGCAGTTTAAGAGGGACAGGGCGGGAAAAACTGTTTTTT; cdr3_aa: CASSLRGTGREKLFF
j_call: TRBJ2-5; d_call: -; v_call: TRBV28; clone_size: many; cdr3_nt: TGTGCCTCTAGAGAGACCCAGTACTTC; cdr3_aa: CASRETQYF
j_call: TRBJ2-5; d_call: TRBD2; v_call: TRBV12-3/TRBV12-4; clone_size: many; cdr3_nt: TGTGCCAGCAGACTAGCGGCCGCCCCGGCCCAGTACTTC; cdr3_aa: CASRLAAAPAQYF
j_call: TRBJ2-2; d_call: TRBD2; v_call: TRBV20-1; clone_size: many; cdr3_nt: TGCAGTGCTAGGGTCACTGGCGGGGCTAGCGGGAGAACCGGGGAGCTGTTTTTT; cdr3_aa: CSARVTGGASGRTGELFF
j_call: TRBJ2-2; d_call: -; v_call: TRBV27; clone_size: many; cdr3_nt: TGTGCCAGCAGTTTATCCTACATGACCGGGGAGCTGTTTTTT; cdr3_aa: CASSLSYMTGELFF
j_call: TRBJ1-2; d_call: TRBD1; v_call: TRBV29-1; clone_size: few; cdr3_nt: TGCAGCGTTGAGGGGACAGGAGATGGCTACACCTTC; cdr3_aa: CSVEGTGDGYTF
j_call: TRBJ1-4; d_call: -; v_call: TRBV5-4; clone_size: many; cdr3_nt: TGTGCCAGCAGCCCCGGACTGGATGAAAAACTGTTTTTT; cdr3_aa: CASSPGLDEKLFF